The 3 T cell receptor beta chains below were found in one sample sequenced in a study of T cell responses to AZD1222 COVID-19 vaccine. Produced via immunoSEQ multiplex PCR; TCRdb's table is partial and in-frame only. Of more than 150,000 clones in the sample, approximately 87% were seen once. The source was peripheral blood, collected on day 0 of MenACWY control vaccination. The source is an adult in good health.

The CDR3: CASSIPPVGDRNEKLFF. CDR3 DNA sequence: TGTGCCAGCAGTATACCACCAGTGGGGGATCGGAATGAAAAACTGTTTTTT. V is TRBV28 and J is TRBJ1-4; the D gene is possibly TRBD1 (5 bases). CDR3 length: 17 amino acids. Per germline, CDR1 MDHEN and CDR2 SYDVKM. V lost 5 bases to trimming and J lost 5 bases, with 21 bases between them.

This chain joins TRBV6-2 or TRBV6-3 and TRBJ2-3; 8 bases line up with TRBD2. Germline lookup yields CDR1 MNHEY and CDR2 SVGEGT. The CDR3 has 14 residues. The V and J ends lost 4 bases and 6 bases, in that order; junction bases with no gene match: 6. The CDR3 is CASSSGLASDTQYF. The CDR3 region has the DNA TGTGCCAGCAGTTCCGGACTAGCCAGCGATACGCAGTATTTT.

This clone was counted between two and nine times. The V and J genes are TRBV20-1 and TRBJ1-2; D is undetermined. The CDR3 runs 11 residues. The germline V gene encodes CDR1 DFQATT and CDR2 SNEGSKA (reference sequence). V was cut by 3 bases and J by 7 bases, with 9 bases left in between. CDR3: CSARWGGGYTF. The CDR3 region has the DNA TGCAGTGCTAGGTGGGGAGGTGGCTACACCTTC.